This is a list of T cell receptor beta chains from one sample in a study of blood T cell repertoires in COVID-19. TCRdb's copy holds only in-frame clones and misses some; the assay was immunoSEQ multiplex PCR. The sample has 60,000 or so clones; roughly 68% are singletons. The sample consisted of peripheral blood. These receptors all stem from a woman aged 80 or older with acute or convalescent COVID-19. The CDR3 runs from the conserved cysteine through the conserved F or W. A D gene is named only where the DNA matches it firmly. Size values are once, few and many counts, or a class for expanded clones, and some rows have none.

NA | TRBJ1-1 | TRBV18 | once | CASSPSGGTEAFF | TGTGCCAGCTCACCCAGCGGCGGCACTGAAGCTTTCTTT
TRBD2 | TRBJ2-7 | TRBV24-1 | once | CATSDPGLAGGSYEQYF | TGTGCCACCAGTGACCCGGGACTAGCGGGAGGTTCCTACGAGCAGTACTTC
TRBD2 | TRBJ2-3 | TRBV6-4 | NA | CANPRLAGGVCQQYF | TGTGCCAACCCCCGACTAGCGGGAGGGGTTTGTCAGCAGTATTTT
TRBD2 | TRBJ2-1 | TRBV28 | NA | CAIRGGGDGNNEQFF | TGTGCCATCCGGGGGGGAGGGGACGGAAACAATGAGCAGTTCTTC
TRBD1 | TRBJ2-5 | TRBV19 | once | CASSIRRTGGTQYF | TGTGCCAGTAGTATTCGCCGGACAGGAGGGACCCAGTACTTC
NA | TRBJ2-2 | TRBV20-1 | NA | CSASPQGYSTGELFF | TGCAGTGCTAGTCCTCAGGGCTATAGCACCGGGGAGCTGTTTTTT
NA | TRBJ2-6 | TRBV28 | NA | CASYAQGGSGANVLTF | TGTGCCAGCTACGCCCAGGGGGGCTCTGGGGCCAACGTCCTGACTTTC
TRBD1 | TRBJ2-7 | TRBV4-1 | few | CASSQETGGFNEQYF | TGCGCCAGCAGCCAAGAGACAGGGGGCTTCAACGAGCAGTACTTC
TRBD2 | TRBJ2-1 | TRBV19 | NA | CASSGLAGVLGNEQFF | TGTGCCAGTAGTGGCTTAGCGGGAGTTCTGGGCAATGAGCAGTTCTTC
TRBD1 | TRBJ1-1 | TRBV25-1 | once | CASSGAGQGDTEAFF | TGTGCCAGCAGTGGGGCCGGACAGGGGGACACTGAAGCTTTCTTT
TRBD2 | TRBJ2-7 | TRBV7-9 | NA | CASSLVSGRAYEQYF | TGTGCCAGCAGCTTAGTGAGCGGGAGGGCCTACGAGCAGTACTTC
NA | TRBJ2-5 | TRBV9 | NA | CASSPWAGQETQYF | TGTGCCAGCAGCCCTTGGGCGGGCCAAGAGACCCAGTACTTC
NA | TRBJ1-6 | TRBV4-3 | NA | CASSQERAGYNSPLHF | TGCGCCAGCAGCCAAGAGCGGGCAGGATATAATTCACCCCTCCACTTT
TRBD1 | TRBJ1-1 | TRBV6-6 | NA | CASSKQTGGEAFF | TGTGCCAGCAGTAAACAAACAGGGGGGGAAGCTTTCTTT
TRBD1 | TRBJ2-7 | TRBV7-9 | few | CASSLSLVGDRVYEQYF | TGTGCCAGCAGCTTATCTCTGGTCGGGGACAGAGTCTACGAGCAGTACTTC
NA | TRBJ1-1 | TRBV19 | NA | CASQTPGNTEAFF | TGTGCCAGCCAAACCCCAGGGAACACTGAAGCTTTCTTT
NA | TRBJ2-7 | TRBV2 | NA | CASSSPVAEEGYEQYF | TGTGCCAGCAGTTCCCCGGTGGCAGAGGAGGGCTACGAGCAGTACTTC
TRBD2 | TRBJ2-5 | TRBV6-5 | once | CASSPGRAKETQYF | TGTGCCAGCAGTCCCGGGAGGGCCAAAGAGACCCAGTACTTC
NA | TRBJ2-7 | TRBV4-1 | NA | CASSQGRGYYEQYF | TGCGCCAGCAGCCAAGGCAGGGGATACTACGAGCAGTACTTC
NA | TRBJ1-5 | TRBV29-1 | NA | CSVDKDCLEQPQHF | TGCAGCGTTGATAAGGACTGCCTGGAACAGCCCCAGCATTTT
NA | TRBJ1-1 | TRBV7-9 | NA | CASSLAGDTEAFF | TGTGCCAGCAGCTTAGCAGGGGACACTGAAGCTTTCTTT
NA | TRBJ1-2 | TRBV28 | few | CASSTTPVYGYTF | TGTGCCAGCAGCACCACACCTGTCTATGGCTACACCTTC
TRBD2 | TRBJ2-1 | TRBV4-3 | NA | CASSPDSGRANEQFF | TGCGCCAGCAGCCCCGATAGCGGGAGAGCGAATGAGCAGTTCTTC
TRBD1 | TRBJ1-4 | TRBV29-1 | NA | CSFQGANEKLFF | TGCAGCTTTCAGGGGGCCAATGAAAAACTGTTTTTT